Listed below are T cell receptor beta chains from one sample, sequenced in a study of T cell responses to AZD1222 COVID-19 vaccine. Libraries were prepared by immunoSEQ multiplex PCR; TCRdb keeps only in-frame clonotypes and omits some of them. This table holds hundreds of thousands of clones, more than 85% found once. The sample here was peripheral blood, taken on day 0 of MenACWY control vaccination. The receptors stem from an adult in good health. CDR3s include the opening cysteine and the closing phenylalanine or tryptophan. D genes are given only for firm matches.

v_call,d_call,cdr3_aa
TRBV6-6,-,CASSYRAGFEKLFF
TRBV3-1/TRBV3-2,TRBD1,CASSHLPGDRGEQYF
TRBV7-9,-,CASSQDVQPQHF
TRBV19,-,CASSIRRVVTGELFF
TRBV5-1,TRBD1,CASSGGTGNEETQYF
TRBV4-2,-,CASSQRVNTGELFF
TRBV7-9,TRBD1,CASSFTGGLRAKNIQYF
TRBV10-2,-,CASSVAAGSHYEQYF
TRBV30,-,CAWSGTIGYLHF
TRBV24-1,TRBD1,CATSDRTGTDYGYTF
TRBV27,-,CASSAGYEQYF
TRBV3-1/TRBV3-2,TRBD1,CASSQAGTGASEAFF
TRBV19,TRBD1,CASSTGVNYGYTF
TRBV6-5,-,CASSLSTGSPLHF
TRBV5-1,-,CASSLAVPGNSPLHF
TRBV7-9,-,CASSLAGGNEQFF